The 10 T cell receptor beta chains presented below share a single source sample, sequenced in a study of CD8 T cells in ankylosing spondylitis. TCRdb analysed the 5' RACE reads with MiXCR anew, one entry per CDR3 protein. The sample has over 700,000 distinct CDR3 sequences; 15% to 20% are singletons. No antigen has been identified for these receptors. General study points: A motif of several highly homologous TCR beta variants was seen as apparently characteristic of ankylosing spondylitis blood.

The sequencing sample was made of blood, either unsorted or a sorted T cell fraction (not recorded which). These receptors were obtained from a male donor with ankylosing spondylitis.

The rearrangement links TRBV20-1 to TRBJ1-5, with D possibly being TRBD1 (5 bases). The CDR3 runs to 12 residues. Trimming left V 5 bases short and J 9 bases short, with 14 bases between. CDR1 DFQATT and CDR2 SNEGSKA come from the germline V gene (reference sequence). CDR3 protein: CSAPSAGRPQHF. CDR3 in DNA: TGCAGTGCTCCTTCAGCAGGGAGGCCCCAGCATTTT.

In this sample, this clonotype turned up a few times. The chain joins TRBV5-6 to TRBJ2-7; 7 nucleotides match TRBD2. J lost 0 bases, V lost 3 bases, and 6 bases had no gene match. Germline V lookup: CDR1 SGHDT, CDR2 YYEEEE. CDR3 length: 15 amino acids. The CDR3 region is CASSSQRDYSYEQYF. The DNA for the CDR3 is TGTGCCAGCAGCTCTCAGCGGGACTACTCCTACGAGCAGTACTTC.

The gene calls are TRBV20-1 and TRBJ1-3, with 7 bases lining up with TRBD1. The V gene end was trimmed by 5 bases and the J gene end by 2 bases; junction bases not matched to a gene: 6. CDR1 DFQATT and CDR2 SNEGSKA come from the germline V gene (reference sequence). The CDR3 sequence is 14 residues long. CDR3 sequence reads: CSADTQGAGNTIYF. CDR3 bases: TGCAGTGCTGATACTCAGGGGGCTGGAAACACCATATATTTT.

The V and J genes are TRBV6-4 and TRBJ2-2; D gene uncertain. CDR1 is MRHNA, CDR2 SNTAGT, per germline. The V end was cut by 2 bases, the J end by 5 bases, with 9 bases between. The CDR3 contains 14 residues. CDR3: CASSDDLETGELFF. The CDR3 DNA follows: TGTGCCAGCAGTGACGACCTGGAAACCGGGGAGCTGTTTTTT.

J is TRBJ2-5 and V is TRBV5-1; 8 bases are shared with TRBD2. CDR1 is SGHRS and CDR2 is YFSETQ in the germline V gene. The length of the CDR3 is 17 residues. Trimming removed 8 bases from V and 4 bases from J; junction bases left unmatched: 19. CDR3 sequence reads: CASSSLAGSGAGETQYF. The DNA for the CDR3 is TGCGCCAGTAGCAGTCTAGCGGGCTCAGGGGCTGGAGAGACCCAGTACTTC. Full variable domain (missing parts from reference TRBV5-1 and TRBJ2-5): KAGVTQTPRYLIKTRGQQVTLSCSPISGHRSVSWYQQTPGQGLQFLFEYFSETQRNKGNFPGRFSGRQFSNSRSEMNVSTLELGDSALYLCASSSLAGSGAGETQYFGPGTRLLVL.

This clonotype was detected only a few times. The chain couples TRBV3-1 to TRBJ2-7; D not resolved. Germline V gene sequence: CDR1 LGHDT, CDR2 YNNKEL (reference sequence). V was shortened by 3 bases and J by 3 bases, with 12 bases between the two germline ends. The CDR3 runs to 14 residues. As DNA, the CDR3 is TGTGCCAGCAGCCACACCCGGGCTTTCTACGAGCAGTACTTC. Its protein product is CASSHTRAFYEQYF.

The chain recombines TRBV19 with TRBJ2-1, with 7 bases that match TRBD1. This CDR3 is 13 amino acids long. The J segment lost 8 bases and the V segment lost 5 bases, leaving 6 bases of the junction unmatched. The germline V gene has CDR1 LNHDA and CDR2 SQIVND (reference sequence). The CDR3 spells CASSPRTGDEQFF. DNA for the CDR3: TGTGCCAGTAGTCCTCGGACAGGTGATGAGCAGTTCTTC.

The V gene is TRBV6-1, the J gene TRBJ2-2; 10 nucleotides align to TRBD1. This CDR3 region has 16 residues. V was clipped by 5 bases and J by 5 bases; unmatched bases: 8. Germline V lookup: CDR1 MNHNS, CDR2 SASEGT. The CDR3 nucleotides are TGTGCCAGCAGTACACACCGGGACAGGGGAACCGGGGAGCTGTTTTTT. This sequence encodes CASSTHRDRGTGELFF.

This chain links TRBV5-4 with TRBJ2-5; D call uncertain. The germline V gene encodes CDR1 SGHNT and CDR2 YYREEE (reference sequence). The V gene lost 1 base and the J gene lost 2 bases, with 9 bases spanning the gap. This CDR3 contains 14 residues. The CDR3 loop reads CASSLPAPQETQYF. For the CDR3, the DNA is TGTGCCAGCAGCTTGCCAGCCCCACAAGAGACCCAGTACTTC.

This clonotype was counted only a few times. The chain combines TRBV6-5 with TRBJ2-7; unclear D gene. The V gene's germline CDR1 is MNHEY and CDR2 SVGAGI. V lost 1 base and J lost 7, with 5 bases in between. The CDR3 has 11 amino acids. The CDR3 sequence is CASSYYGEQYF. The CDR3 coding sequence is TGTGCCAGCAGTTACTACGGGGAGCAGTACTTC.